Presented here are 24 T cell receptor beta chains from one specimen sequenced in a study of monozygotic twins with inflammatory bowel disease. TCRdb reprocessed the 5' RACE reads and keeps a single row for each CDR3 protein, giving no DNA. The sample has approximately 100,000 distinct CDR3 sequences. Sequences were obtained from blood. The receptors come from a human donor with ulcerative colitis or Crohn's disease, or a healthy co-twin of an affected twin (not recorded which).

The chain has TRBV12-3 or TRBV12-4 and TRBJ1-5. The CDR3 length is 17 residues. The chain's CDR3 is CASSYRGGLALNQPQHF.

V and J are TRBV12-3 or TRBV12-4 and TRBJ2-7; TCRdb's D gene call, TRBD2, goes unchecked for lack of DNA. The CDR3 extends over 14 amino acids. The CDR3 reads CASSLSRREVEQYF.

This chain uses TRBV14 with TRBJ2-7. The CDR3 is 11 residues long. Germline CDR1 and CDR2: SGHDN and FVKESK. CDR3 loop: CASSQSMGQYF.

The genes are TRBV15 and TRBJ2-1; TCRdb calls TRBD2, which cannot be checked without DNA. The V gene's germline CDR1 is LNHNV and CDR2 YYDKDF (reference sequence). This CDR3 region has 16 residues. The CDR3 protein is CATSRDRTSGSNEQFF.

The chain uses TRBV4-3 and TRBJ2-7; without DNA, the TCRdb call of TRBD1 cannot be checked. The CDR3 consists of 14 residues. The germline gives CDR1 LGHNA, CDR2 YSLEER. The CDR3 region is CASSQVAGYHEQYF.

V is TRBV7-9 and J is TRBJ1-4; TCRdb's assignment of TRBD1 cannot be checked, as there is no DNA. The CDR3 length is 15 residues. CDR1 SEHNR and CDR2 FQNEAQ come from the germline V gene (reference sequence). CDR3 sequence: CASSLQGAGGEKLFF.

V and J are TRBV7-9 and TRBJ1-1; TCRdb's D call, TRBD1, is unchecked because there is no DNA. In germline, CDR1 is SEHNR, CDR2 FQNEAQ (reference sequence). CDR3 length: 16 amino acids. The CDR3 spells CASRTGVLIRGTEAFF.

The rearrangement links TRBV7-3 to TRBJ2-2; absent DNA, TCRdb's TRBD2 call cannot be checked. Germline V gene sequence: CDR1 SGHTA, CDR2 FQGTGA. The CDR3 spans 15 residues. The CDR3: CASSLSRGGAEELFF.

This chain connects TRBV11-2 to TRBJ2-7; TCRdb returns TRBD1, unconfirmable since there is no DNA. CDR1 is SGHAT and CDR2 is FQNNGV in the germline V gene. There are 20 residues in the CDR3. CDR3 sequence: CASSLPSDRGRLAGVIEQYF.

V gene TRBV6-2 or TRBV6-3 combines with J gene TRBJ2-5; TCRdb names TRBD2, which stays unverified in the absence of DNA. CDR3 length: 14 amino acids. Per the germline V gene, CDR1 is MNHEY and CDR2 is SVGEGT. CDR3 loop: CASRTSGGQETQYF.

The chain links TRBV11-1 to TRBJ2-5; the D gene TCRdb calls, TRBD1, cannot be checked with no DNA. The germline V gene encodes CDR1 SGHAT and CDR2 FQDESV (reference sequence). This CDR3 is 17 amino acids long. CDR3 protein: CASSRHTPGFSWETQYF. Filled out from reference TRBV11-1 and TRBJ2-5, the complete variable domain reads EAEVAQSPRYKITEKSQAVAFWCDPISGHATLYWYRQILGQGPELLVQFQDESVVDDSQLPKDRFSAERLKGVDSTLKIQPAELGDSAMYLCASSRHTPGFSWETQYFGPGTRLLVL.

The genes are TRBV19 and TRBJ1-1. Germline CDR1 is LNHDA and CDR2 is SQIVND (reference sequence). The CDR3 spans 13 residues. This CDR3 is CASSTRTRTEAFF.

The rearrangement links TRBV29-1 to TRBJ2-2; lacking DNA, the TRBD2 call made by TCRdb goes unchecked. CDR1 is SQVTM and CDR2 is ANQGSEA in the germline V gene. The CDR3 has 13 amino acids. The CDR3 loop is CSVVRGNTGELFF.

CDR3 in amino acids: CASSFSDNTDTQYF. The chain has TRBV5-1 and TRBJ2-3; as DNA is missing, the TRBD1 call by TCRdb cannot be tested. The CDR3 consists of 14 residues. Germline V gene lookup returns CDR1 SGHRS and CDR2 YFSETQ.

J is TRBJ1-6 and V is TRBV4-1. Germline CDR1 and CDR2: MGHRA and YSYEKL. The CDR3 loop spans 15 amino acids. CDR3 protein: CASSQGRIENSPLHF.

J is TRBJ2-7 and V is TRBV27; without DNA, the TCRdb call of TRBD1 cannot be checked. In germline, CDR1 is MNHEY, CDR2 SMNVEV (reference sequence). The CDR3 spans 15 residues. Here the CDR3 reads CASSSMDRARHEQYF.

This sequence joins TRBV7-2 and TRBJ2-3; TCRdb reports TRBD2, a call that lacks DNA to check it against. The CDR3 has 15 amino acids. Germline V lookup: CDR1 SGHTA, CDR2 FQGNSA. This CDR3 reads CASSLALSGRDTQYF. The full variable domain, its missing parts supplied by reference TRBV7-2 and TRBJ2-3, is GAGVSQSPSNKVTEKGKDVELRCDPISGHTALYWYRQSLGQGLEFLIYFQGNSAPDKSGLPSDRFSAERTGGSVSTLTIQRTQQEDSAVYLCASSLALSGRDTQYFGPGTRLTVL.

The V call is TRBV4-3, the J call TRBJ2-3. The V gene's germline CDR1 is LGHNA and CDR2 YSLEER. The CDR3 covers 15 residues. The CDR3 loop reads CASSQERVGTDTQYF.

The V call is TRBV20-1, the J call TRBJ2-3; with no DNA, the TCRdb D assignment of TRBD2 cannot be verified. This CDR3 has 13 amino acids. The V gene's germline CDR1 is DFQATT and CDR2 SNEGSKA (reference sequence). The chain's CDR3 is CSARGTGTDTQYF.

The rearrangement links TRBV11-2 to TRBJ2-6; TCRdb's D call, TRBD1, is unchecked because there is no DNA. The CDR3 is 19 residues long. The V gene's germline CDR1 is SGHAT and CDR2 FQNNGV. The chain's CDR3 is CASSLDRTKPGSGANVLTF.

This chain joins TRBV12-3 or TRBV12-4 and TRBJ2-7; the TCRdb call, TRBD1, lacks DNA for checking. The CDR3 sequence is 14 residues long. CDR3: CASSLGTGGGEQYF.

This rearrangement joins TRBV2 to TRBJ2-3. The CDR3 covers 13 residues. Germline V CDR1 and CDR2: SNHLY, FYNNEI. CDR3 residues: CASRTDRTDTQYF.

The gene calls are TRBV7-2 and TRBJ2-5; no DNA is available, so the TRBD1 call from TCRdb remains unchecked. Germline CDR1 SGHTA, CDR2 FQGNSA. This CDR3 is 13 amino acids long. The CDR3 is CASSLDRGETQYF.

V gene TRBV7-9 combines with J gene TRBJ1-5; the TCRdb call, TRBD1, lacks DNA for checking. Germline values: CDR1 SEHNR, CDR2 FQNEAQ (reference sequence). The CDR3 has 14 residues. The CDR3 sequence: CASSRPGDDQPQHF.